This TCR beta chain was identified during a study of response to subunit inactivated influenza vaccine. Findings of the study overall: Authors suggested few new T cells are recruited by each seasonal influenza vaccination.

In the case of this clonotype: Its antigen is unknown.

TCRdb used MiXCR to reprocess the RT-PCR reads, holding one entry per CDR3 protein. This table holds around 750,000 distinct CDR3 sequences, 21% found once. The CDR3 covers 16 residues. Germline V lookup: CDR1 SQVTM, CDR2 ANQGSEA. The ends lost 4 bases at V and 0 bases at J; junction bases unmatched: 5. The rearrangement uses TRBV29-1 and TRBJ2-6, with 8 bases identical to TRBD1. The starting material was PBMCs from blood, obtained roughly 5 days after vaccination. This clonotype was sampled from a man between 50 and 59 years old who received an inactivated influenza vaccine. CDR3 sequence: CSVGGTGTSGANVLTF. The CDR3 nucleotides read TGCAGCGTTGGGGGGACAGGTACCTCTGGGGCCAACGTCCTGACTTTC.